The present entry profiles one TCR beta chain with its context. This CDR3 is built from 16 residues. J gave up 1 base and V 3 bases, and 4 bases lay outside the gene matches. Germline loops: CDR1 SNHLY, CDR2 FYNNEI. Method: immunoSEQ multiplex PCR; TCRdb's copy keeps in-frame clones and lacks some. The data hold 90,000 to 100,000 clones, with 96% observed a single time. The data belong to a study of technical replicates of blood from a handful of donors. The sequence derives from a human donor in good health. Sequenced: T cells isolated from PBMCs. The chain is built from TRBV2 and TRBJ2-1; 9 nucleotides line up with TRBD1. The CDR3 DNA sequence: TGTGCCAGCAGTGATACAGGGGGCTTATCCTACAATGAGCAGTTCTTC. This gives the protein CASSDTGGLSYNEQFF.